One and the same sample provided the 2 T cell receptor beta chains below, sequenced in a study of graft-versus-host responses after intestinal transplantation. Clones were read by immunoSEQ multiplex PCR, and TCRdb kept only the in-frame ones, dropping some. The sample holds fewer than 80,000 clones; roughly 90% are singletons and the top ten take around 1.7%. The antigens of these receptors remain unknown. This specimen consisted of unstimulated CD8+ T cells sorted from spleen or lymph node cells, obtained before transplant. Source of these receptors: a human donor who was the organ donor for an intestinal transplant.

The chain uses TRBV10-1 and TRBJ2-7; TRBD2 aligns across 7 bases. Germline CDR1 and CDR2: WNHNN and SYGVQD (reference sequence). This CDR3 is 15 amino acids long. With V trimmed by 3 bases and J by 3 bases, 8 bases remained unmatched. The CDR3 is CASSERLAVLYEQYF. CDR3 sequence (DNA): TGCGCCAGCAGTGAACGACTAGCTGTGCTCTACGAGCAGTACTTC.

The chain links TRBV27 to TRBJ2-1; 8 positions match TRBD2. Trimming cost V 1 base and J 7 bases; bases outside gene matches: 3. CDR1 MNHEY and CDR2 SMNVEV come from the germline V gene (reference sequence). The CDR3 sequence is 14 residues long. CDR3 in amino acids: CASSLWSGRNEQFF. DNA of the CDR3: TGTGCCAGCAGTTTATGGAGCGGGAGAAATGAGCAGTTCTTC.